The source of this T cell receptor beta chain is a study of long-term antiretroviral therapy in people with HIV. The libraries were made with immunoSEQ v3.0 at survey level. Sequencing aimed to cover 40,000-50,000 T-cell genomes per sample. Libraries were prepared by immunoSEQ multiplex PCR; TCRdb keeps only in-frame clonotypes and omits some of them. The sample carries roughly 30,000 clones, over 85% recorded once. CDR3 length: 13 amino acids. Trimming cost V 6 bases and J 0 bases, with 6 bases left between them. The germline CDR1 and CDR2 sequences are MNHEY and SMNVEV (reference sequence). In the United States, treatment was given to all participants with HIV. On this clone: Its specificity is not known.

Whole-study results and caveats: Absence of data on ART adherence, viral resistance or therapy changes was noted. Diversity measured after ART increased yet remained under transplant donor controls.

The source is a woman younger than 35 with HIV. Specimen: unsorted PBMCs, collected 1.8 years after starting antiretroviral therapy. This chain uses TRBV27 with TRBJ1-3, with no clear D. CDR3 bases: TGTGCCAGCAGCTATACCTCTGGAAACACCATATATTTT. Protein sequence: CASSYTSGNTIYF.